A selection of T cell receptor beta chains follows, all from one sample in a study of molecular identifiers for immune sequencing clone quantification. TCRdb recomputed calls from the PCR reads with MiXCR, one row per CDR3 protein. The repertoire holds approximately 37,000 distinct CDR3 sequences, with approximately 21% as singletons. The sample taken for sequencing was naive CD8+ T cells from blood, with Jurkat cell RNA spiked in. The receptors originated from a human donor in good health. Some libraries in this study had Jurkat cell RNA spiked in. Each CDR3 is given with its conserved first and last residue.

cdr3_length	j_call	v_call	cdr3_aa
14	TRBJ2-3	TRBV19	CASSWREQGRVQYF
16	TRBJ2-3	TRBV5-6	CASSPGPRDHTDTQYF
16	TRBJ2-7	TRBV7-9	CASSPLGTSGRAEQYF
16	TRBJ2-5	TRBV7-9	CASSSIHRGLEETQYF
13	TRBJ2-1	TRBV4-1	CASSRIGGYEQFF
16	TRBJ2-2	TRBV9	CASSDWDRKNTGELFF
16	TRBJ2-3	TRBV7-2	CASSPTGGSVADTQYF
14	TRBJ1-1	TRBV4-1	CASSQDPLNTEAFF
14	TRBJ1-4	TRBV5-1	CASSFLGTNEKLFF
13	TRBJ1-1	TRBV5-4	CASSSGQEVGAFF
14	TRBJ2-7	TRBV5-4	CASSLRGRAYEQYF
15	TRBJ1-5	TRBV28	CASSYDSGGNQPQHF
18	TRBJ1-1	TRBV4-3	CASSQEFWLTGMNTEAFF
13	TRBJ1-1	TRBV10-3	CAIRLSANTEAFF
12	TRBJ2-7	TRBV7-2	CASSLDLYEQYF
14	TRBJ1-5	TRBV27	CASSLGGVNQPQHF
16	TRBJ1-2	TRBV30	CAWSVQDRGYNYGYTF
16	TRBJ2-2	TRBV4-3	CASSQDLAGGTGELFF
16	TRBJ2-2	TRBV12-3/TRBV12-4	CASTSSAPNRVGELFF
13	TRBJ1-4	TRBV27	CASSRGFNEKLFF
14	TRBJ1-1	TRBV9	CASSPGMGGTEAFF
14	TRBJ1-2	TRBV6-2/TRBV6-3	CASSTVDENYGYTF
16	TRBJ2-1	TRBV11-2	CASSLDQGVAYNEQFF
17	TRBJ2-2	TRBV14	CASSQRTGGGYTGELFF
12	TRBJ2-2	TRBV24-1	CAIQGNTGELFF
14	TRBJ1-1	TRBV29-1	CSVEDFTLNTEAFF
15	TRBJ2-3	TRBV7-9	CASSLVAGETDTQYF